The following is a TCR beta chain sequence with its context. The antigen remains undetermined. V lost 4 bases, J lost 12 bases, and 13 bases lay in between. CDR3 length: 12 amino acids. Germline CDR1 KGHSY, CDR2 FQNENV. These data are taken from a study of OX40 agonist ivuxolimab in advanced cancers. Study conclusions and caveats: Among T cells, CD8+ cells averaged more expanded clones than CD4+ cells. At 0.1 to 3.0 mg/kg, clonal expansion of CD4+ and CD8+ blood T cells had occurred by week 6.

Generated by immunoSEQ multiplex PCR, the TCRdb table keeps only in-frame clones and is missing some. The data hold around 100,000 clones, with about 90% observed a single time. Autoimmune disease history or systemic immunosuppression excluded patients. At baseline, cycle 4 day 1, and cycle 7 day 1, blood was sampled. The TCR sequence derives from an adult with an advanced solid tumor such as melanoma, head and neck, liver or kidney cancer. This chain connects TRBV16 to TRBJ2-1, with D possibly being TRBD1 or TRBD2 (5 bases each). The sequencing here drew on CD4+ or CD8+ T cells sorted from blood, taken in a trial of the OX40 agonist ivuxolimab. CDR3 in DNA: TGTGCCAGCAGCCTAGGGACCTCTCGGCAGTTCTTC. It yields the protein CASSLGTSRQFF.